Below, 3 T cell receptor beta chains from the same sample are listed, as sequenced in a study of T-cell memory formation after mild COVID-19. MiXCR, run by TCRdb on the 5' RACE reads, gives a single entry per CDR3 protein. The table includes some 440,000 distinct CDR3 sequences, approximately 23% detected once. Sequencing was carried out using PBMCs or a T cell subset sorted from them (not recorded which). The origin of the receptors is an adult woman who had mild COVID-19 (a few samples of this study predate the infection). Cell type and time point are not known.

This chain links TRBV29-1 with TRBJ2-5; D may be TRBD1 (6 bases). The CDR3 runs 11 residues. Germline CDR1 and CDR2: SQVTM and ANQGSEA. The ends were cut back, 7 bases at V and 5 bases at J, with 11 bases in the middle. CDR3 nucleotide sequence: TGCAGCGGGGGGCTAGGGGAGACCCAGTACTTC. It specifies CSGGLGETQYF.

This clonotype was seen more than once but under ten times. The V gene is TRBV6-2 or TRBV6-3, the J gene TRBJ2-2; D possibly corresponds to TRBD1 (5 bases). Trimming pared 6 bases from V and 3 bases from J, leaving 17 bases between. The CDR3 has 16 residues. Germline V gives CDR1 MNHEY, CDR2 SVGEGT. The CDR3 sequence: CASRQRQPSDTGELFF. In nucleotides, the CDR3 is TGTGCCAGCAGACAAAGACAGCCAAGCGACACCGGGGAGCTGTTTTTT.

This clonotype was seen a few times. J is TRBJ2-7 and V is TRBV6-5; D remains unclear. Deletions cut 5 bases from V and 4 bases from J, with 9 bases between. Germline values: CDR1 MNHEY, CDR2 SVGAGI. The CDR3 has 12 residues. CDR3 protein: CASSPSIYEQYF. The CDR3 DNA sequence: TGTGCCAGCAGTCCCTCAATTTACGAGCAGTACTTC.